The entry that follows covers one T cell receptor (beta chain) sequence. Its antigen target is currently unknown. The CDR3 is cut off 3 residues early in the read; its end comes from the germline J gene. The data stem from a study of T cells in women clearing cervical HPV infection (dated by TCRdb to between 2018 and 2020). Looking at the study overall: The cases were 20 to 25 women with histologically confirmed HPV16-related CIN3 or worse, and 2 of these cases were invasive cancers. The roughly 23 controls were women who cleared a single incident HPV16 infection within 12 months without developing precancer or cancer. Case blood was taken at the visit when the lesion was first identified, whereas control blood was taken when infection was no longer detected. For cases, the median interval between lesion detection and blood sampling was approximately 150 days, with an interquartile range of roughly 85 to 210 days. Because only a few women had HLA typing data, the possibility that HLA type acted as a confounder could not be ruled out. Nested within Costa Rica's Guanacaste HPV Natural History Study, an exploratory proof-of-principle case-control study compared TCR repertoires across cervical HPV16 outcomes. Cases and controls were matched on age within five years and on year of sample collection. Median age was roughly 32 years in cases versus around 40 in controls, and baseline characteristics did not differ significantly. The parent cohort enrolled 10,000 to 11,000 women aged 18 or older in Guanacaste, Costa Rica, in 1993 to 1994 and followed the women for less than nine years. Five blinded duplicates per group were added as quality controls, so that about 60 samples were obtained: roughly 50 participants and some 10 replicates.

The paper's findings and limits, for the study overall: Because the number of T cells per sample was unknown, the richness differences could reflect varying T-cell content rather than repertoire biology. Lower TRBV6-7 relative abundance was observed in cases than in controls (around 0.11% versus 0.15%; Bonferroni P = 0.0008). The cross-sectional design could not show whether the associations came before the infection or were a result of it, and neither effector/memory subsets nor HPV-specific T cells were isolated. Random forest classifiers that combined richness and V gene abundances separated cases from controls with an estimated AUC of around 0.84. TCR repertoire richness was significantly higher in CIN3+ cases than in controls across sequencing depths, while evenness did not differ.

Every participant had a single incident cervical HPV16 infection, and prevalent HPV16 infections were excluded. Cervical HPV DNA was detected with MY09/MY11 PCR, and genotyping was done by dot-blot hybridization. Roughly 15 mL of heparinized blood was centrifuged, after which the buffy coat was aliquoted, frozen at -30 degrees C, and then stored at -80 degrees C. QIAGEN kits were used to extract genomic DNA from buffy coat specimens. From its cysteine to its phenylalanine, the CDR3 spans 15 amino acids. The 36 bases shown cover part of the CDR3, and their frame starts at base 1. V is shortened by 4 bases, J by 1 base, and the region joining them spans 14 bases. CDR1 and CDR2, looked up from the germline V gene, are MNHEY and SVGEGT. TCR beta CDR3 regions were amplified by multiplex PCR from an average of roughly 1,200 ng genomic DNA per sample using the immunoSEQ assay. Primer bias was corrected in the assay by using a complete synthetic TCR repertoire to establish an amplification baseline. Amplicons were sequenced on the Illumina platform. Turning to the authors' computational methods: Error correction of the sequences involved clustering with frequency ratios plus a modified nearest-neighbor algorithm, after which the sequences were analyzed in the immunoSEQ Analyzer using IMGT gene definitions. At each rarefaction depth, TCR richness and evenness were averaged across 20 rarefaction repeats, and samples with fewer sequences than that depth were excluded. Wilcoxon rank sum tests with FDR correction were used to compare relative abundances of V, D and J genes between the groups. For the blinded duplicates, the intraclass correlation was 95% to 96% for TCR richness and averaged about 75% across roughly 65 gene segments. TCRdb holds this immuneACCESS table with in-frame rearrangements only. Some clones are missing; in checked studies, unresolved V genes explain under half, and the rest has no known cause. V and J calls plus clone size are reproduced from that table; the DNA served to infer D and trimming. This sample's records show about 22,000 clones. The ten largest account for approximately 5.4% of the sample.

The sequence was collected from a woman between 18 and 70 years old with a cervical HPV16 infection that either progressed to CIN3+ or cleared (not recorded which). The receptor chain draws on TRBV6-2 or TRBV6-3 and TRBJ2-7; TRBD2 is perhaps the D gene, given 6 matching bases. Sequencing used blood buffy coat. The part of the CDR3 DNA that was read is TGTGCCAGCAGTTCGGCGGGATCCCCTTCCTACGAG. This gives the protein CASSSAGSPSYE. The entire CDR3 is CASSSAGSPSYEQYF.